These 14 T cell receptor beta chains came from one sample sequenced in a study of CD8 T cells in Susac syndrome. RNA amounts of roughly 0.5 to 1 ug underwent reverse transcription with random hexamers. TCRdb called the immunoSEQ multiplex PCR reads again in MiXCR, with one record for every CDR3 protein. The table includes fewer than 150,000 distinct CDR3 sequences, 90% to 95% detected once. Sequencing was done on a sample of CD8+ T cells from PBMCs. The origin of the receptors is a human donor in good health.

This sequence joins TRBV2 and TRBJ2-2, with a possible D match to TRBD1 (5 bases). The V gene's germline CDR1 is SNHLY and CDR2 FYNNEI. This CDR3 comprises 14 residues. V shed 2 bases and J shed 8 bases, with 12 bases lying between them. The CDR3 region is CASSELLGPGELFF. CDR3 sequence (DNA): TGTGCCAGCAGTGAATTGCTGGGGCCAGGGGAGCTGTTTTTT.

This chain connects TRBV3-1 to TRBJ2-7, with 7 bases aligning to TRBD1. Per germline, CDR1 LGHDT and CDR2 YNNKEL (reference sequence). Trimming cost V 4 bases and J 6 bases; bases outside gene matches: 3. This CDR3 has 12 residues. In nucleotides, the CDR3 is TGTGCCAGCAGCCCGGACAGGATCGAGCAGTACTTC. Protein product: CASSPDRIEQYF.

The J gene is TRBJ2-5, the V gene TRBV6-5; possibly TRBD2 for D (5 bases). Trimming pared 4 bases from V and 4 bases from J, leaving 13 bases between. The CDR3 is 14 amino acids. Germline lookup yields CDR1 MNHEY and CDR2 SVGAGI. CDR3 DNA: TGTGCCAGCAGTTTAGAGGGAAACGGAGAGACCCAGTACTTC. This gives the protein CASSLEGNGETQYF.

The V and J genes are TRBV9 and TRBJ2-1; D remains ambiguous. This CDR3 is built from 12 residues. CDR1 is SGDLS and CDR2 is YYNGEE in the germline V gene. V was trimmed by 4 bases and J by 6 bases, leaving 8 bases between them. The CDR3 sequence: CASSPPSNEQFF. Written as DNA, the CDR3 is TGTGCCAGCAGCCCCCCCTCCAATGAGCAGTTCTTC.

This chain uses TRBV29-1 with TRBJ2-7; D gene uncertain. Trimming cost V 7 bases and J 4 bases, with 17 bases left between them. The CDR3 is made up of 13 amino acids. Germline V gene sequence: CDR1 SQVTM, CDR2 ANQGSEA. DNA for the CDR3: TGCAGCGCAGTTGACAAGAATCATTACGAGCAGTACTTC. It specifies CSAVDKNHYEQYF.

The genes are TRBV12-3 or TRBV12-4 and TRBJ2-7; possibly TRBD2 for D (5 bases). CDR3 size: 14 residues. V shed 2 bases and J shed 5 bases, with 13 bases lying between them. The CDR3 reads CASSLRETLDEQYF. In DNA form, the CDR3 reads TGTGCCAGCAGTTTAAGGGAGACCCTTGACGAGCAGTACTTC.

This chain uses TRBV12-3 or TRBV12-4 with TRBJ2-6; D remains unclear. V was cut by 7 bases and J by 2 bases, with 6 bases left in between. The CDR3 is made up of 13 amino acids. CDR3 sequence (DNA): TGTGCCAGCACCGTAGCTGGGGCCAACGTCCTGACTTTC. Translated: CASTVAGANVLTF.

The chain has TRBV20-1 and TRBJ2-1; TRBD2 might be the D (6 bases). CDR1 and CDR2 from the germline V gene are DFQATT and SNEGSKA (reference sequence). V dropped 5 bases and J dropped 7 bases, with 18 bases sitting between them. This CDR3 comprises 14 residues. The CDR3 here is CSAQDYLKGNEQFF. The CDR3 DNA sequence: TGCAGTGCTCAGGACTACCTAAAGGGGAATGAGCAGTTCTTC.

J is TRBJ1-1 and V is TRBV19, with 11 bases aligning to TRBD1. Germline CDR1 and CDR2: LNHDA and SQIVND (reference sequence). This CDR3 is built from 12 residues. The V segment lost 8 bases and the J segment 8 bases; nucleotides outside the gene matches: 4. The CDR3 DNA reads as TGTGCCAGTGGACAGGGGGCGGGGGAAGCTTTCTTT. Its translation is CASGQGAGEAFF. The variable domain in full, completed from reference TRBV19 and TRBJ1-1, reads DGGITQSPKYLFRKEGQNVTLSCEQNLNHDAMYWYRQDPGQGLRLIYYSQIVNDFQKGDIAEGYSVSREKKESFPLTVTSAQKNPTAFYLCASGQGAGEAFFGQGTRLTVV.

The genes are TRBV7-9 and TRBJ2-3; 8 bases are a match to TRBD2. V trimming: 5 bases; J trimming: 2 bases; junction bases outside the gene matches: 6. The CDR3 consists of 15 residues. Germline V gene sequence: CDR1 SEHNR, CDR2 FQNEAQ (reference sequence). The CDR3 loop is CASSPLAGLTDTQYF. In nucleotides, the CDR3 is TGTGCCAGCAGCCCTCTAGCGGGCCTCACAGATACGCAGTATTTT.

V is TRBV7-2 and J is TRBJ2-7; D unresolved. V lost 1 base and J lost 3, with 10 bases in between. From germline, CDR1 is SGHTA and CDR2 FQGNSA. The CDR3 is 14 residues long. The CDR3 sequence: CASSLEWGNYEQYF. DNA of the CDR3: TGTGCCAGCAGCTTAGAATGGGGAAACTACGAGCAGTACTTC. The whole variable domain, filled in from reference TRBV7-2 and TRBJ2-7, reads GAGVSQSPSNKVTEKGKDVELRCDPISGHTALYWYRQSLGQGLEFLIYFQGNSAPDKSGLPSDRFSAERTGGSVSTLTIQRTQQEDSAVYLCASSLEWGNYEQYFGPGTRLTVT.

CDR3 amino acids: CASSLVGTGVNEQYF. The DNA for the CDR3 is TGTGCCAGCAGCTTAGTTGGGACAGGGGTCAACGAGCAGTACTTC. The genes are TRBV7-3 and TRBJ2-7; TRBD1 aligns across 10 bases. CDR1 and CDR2 (germline): SGHTA, FQGTGA. With V trimmed by 2 bases and J by 5 bases, 6 bases remained unmatched. The CDR3 spans 15 residues.

The gene calls are TRBV7-2 and TRBJ2-4; the D gene is possibly TRBD1 (5 bases). The ends were cut back, 5 bases at V and 8 bases at J, with 22 bases in the middle. The CDR3 contains 16 residues. The germline CDR1 and CDR2 sequences are SGHTA and FQGNSA. CDR3 loop: CASSIIGPYLGDIQYF. CDR3 bases: TGTGCCAGCAGCATCATCGGTCCTTACCTAGGGGACATTCAGTACTTC.

The rearrangement uses TRBV7-9 and TRBJ1-1; perhaps TRBD1 as D (5 bases). Trimming cost V 5 bases and J 5 bases, with 9 bases left between them. Germline CDR1 SEHNR, CDR2 FQNEAQ (reference sequence). This CDR3 region has 12 residues. The CDR3 region is CASSPGITEAFF. CDR3 coding DNA: TGTGCCAGCAGCCCAGGGATAACTGAAGCTTTCTTT. Full variable domain (outside the CDR3, taken from reference TRBV7-9 and TRBJ1-1): DTGVSQNPRHKITKRGQNVTFRCDPISEHNRLYWYRQTLGQGPEFLTYFQNEAQLEKSRLLSDRFSAERPKGSFSTLEIQRTEQGDSAMYLCASSPGITEAFFGQGTRLTVV.